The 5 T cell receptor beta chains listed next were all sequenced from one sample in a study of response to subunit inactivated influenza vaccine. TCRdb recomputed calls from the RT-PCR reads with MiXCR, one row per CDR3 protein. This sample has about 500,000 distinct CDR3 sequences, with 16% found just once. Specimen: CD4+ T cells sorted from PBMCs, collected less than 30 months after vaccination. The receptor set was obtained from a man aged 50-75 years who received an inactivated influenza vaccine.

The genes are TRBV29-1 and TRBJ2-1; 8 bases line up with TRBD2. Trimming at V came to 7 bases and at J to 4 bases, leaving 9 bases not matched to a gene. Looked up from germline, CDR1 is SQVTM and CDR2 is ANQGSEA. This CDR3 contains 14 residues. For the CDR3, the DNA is TGCAGCGGAACAAGGACTAGCAGATACAATGAGCAGTTCTTC. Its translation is CSGTRTSRYNEQFF.

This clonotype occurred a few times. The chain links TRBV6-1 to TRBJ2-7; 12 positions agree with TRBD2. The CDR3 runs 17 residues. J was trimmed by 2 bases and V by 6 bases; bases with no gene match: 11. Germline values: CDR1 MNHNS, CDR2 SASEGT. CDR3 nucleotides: TGTGCCAGCAGCCCCGCCGGGACTAGCGGGCCAGCCTACGAGCAGTACTTC. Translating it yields CASSPAGTSGPAYEQYF.

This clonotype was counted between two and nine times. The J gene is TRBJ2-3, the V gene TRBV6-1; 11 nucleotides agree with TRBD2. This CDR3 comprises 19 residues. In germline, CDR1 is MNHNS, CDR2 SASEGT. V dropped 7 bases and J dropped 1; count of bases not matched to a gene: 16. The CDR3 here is CASTTLGTSGPSRTDTQYF. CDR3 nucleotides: TGTGCCAGCACCACACTCGGGACTAGCGGCCCCTCGCGCACAGATACGCAGTATTTT.

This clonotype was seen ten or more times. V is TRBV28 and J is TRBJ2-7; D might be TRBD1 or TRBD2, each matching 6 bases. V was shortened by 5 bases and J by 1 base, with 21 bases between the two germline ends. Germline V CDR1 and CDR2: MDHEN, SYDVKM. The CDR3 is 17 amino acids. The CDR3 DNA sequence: TGTGCCAGCAGTCCCCGGGGGCTAGCCAGGGGTTCCTACGAGCAGTACTTC. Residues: CASSPRGLARGSYEQYF.

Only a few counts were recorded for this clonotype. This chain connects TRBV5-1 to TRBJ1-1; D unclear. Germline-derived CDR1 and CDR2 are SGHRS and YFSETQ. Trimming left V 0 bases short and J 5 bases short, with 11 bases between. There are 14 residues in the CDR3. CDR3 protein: CASSLEGLVTEAFF. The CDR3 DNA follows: TGCGCCAGCAGCTTGGAAGGGCTGGTGACTGAAGCTTTCTTT.